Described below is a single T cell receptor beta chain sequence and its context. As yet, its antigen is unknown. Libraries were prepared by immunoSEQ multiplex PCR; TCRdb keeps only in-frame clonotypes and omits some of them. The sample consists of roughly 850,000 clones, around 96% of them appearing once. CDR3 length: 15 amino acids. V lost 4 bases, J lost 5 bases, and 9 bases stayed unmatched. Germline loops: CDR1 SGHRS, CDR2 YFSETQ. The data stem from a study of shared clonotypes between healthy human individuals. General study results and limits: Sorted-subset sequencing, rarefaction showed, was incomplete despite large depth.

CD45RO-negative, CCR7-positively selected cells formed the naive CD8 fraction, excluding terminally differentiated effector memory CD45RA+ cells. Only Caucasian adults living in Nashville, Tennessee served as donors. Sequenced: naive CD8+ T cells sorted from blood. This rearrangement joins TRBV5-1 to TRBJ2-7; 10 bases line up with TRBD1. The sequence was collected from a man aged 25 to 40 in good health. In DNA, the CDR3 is TGCGCCAGCAGCGGCAAGGGACAGGGGCAAGACGAGCAGTACTTC. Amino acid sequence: CASSGKGQGQDEQYF.